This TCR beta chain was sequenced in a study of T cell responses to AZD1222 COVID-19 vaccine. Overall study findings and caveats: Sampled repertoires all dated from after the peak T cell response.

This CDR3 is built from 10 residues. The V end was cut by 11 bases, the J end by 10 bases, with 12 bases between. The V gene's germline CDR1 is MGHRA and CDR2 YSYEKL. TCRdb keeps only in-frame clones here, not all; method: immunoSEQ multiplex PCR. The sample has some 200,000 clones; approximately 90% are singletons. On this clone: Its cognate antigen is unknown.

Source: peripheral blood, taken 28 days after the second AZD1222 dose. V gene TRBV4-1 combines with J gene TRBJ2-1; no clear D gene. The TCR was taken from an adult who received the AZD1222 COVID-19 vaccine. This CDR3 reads CALSHPEQFF. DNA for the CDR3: TGCGCCCTAAGTCACCCAGAGCAGTTCTTC.